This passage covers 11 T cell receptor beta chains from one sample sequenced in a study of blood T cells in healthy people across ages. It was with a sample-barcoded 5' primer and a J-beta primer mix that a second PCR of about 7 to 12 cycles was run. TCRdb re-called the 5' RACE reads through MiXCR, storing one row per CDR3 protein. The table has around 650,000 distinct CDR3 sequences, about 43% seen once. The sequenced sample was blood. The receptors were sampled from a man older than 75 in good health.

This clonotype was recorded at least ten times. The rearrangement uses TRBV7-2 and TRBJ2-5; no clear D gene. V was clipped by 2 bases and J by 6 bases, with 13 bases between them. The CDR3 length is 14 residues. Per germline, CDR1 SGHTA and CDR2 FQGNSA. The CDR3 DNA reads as TGTGCCAGCAGCTTATACTTAGATTTGAAGACCCAGTACTTC. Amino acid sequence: CASSLYLDLKTQYF.

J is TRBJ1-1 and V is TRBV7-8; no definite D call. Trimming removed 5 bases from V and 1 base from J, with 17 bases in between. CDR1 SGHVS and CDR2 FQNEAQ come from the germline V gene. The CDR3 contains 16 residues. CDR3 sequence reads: CASSREVGSRNTEAFF. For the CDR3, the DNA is TGTGCCAGCAGCCGAGAAGTGGGATCACGGAACACTGAAGCTTTCTTT.

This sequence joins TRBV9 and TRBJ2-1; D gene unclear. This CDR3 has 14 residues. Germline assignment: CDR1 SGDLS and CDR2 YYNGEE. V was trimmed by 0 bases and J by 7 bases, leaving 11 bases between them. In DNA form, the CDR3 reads TGTGCCAGCAGCGTAGGGGATTCCTCAAATGAGCAGTTCTTC. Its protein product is CASSVGDSSNEQFF.

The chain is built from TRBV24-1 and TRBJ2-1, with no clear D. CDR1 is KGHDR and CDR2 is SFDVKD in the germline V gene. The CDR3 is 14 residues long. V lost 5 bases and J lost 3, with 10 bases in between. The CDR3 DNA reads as TGTGCCACCAGTGGAGGAATCTTCTACAATGAGCAGTTCTTC. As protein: CATSGGIFYNEQFF.

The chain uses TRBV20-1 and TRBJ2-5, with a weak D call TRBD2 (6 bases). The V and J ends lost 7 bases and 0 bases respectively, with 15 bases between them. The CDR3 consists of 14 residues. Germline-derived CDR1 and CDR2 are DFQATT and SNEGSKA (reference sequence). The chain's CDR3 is CSGGRLGYQETQYF. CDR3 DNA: TGCAGTGGGGGTAGACTAGGGTACCAAGAGACCCAGTACTTC.

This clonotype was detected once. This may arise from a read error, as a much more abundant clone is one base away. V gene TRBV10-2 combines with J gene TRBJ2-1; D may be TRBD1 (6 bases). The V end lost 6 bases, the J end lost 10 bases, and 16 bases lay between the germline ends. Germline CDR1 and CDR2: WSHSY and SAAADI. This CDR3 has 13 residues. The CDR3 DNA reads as TGCGCCAGCAGCCAGACAGGTTCCTACGAGCAGTTCTTC. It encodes CASSQTGSYEQFF.

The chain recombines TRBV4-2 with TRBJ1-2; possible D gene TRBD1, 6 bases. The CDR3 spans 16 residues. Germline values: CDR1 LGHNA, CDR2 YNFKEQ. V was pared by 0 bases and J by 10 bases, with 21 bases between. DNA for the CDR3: TGTGCCAGCAGCCAAGATGGTAACAGGGTCGGGGACGTCTACACCTTC. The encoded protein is CASSQDGNRVGDVYTF.

The CDR3 here is CSASESGDYGYTF. CDR3 sequence (DNA): TGCAGTGCTAGCGAGTCAGGGGACTATGGCTACACCTTC. V and J are TRBV20-1 and TRBJ1-2; weak D call: TRBD1 (6 bases). V was clipped by 3 bases and J by 3 bases, with 11 bases between them. Germline lookup yields CDR1 DFQATT and CDR2 SNEGSKA (reference sequence). The CDR3 spans 13 residues.

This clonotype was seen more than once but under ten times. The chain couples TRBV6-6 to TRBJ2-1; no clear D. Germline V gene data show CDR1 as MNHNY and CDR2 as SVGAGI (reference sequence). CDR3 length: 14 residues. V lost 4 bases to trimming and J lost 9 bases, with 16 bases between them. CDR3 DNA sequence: TGTGCCAGCAGTTCCAACCGACCCCTGGGTGAGCAGTTCTTC. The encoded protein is CASSSNRPLGEQFF.

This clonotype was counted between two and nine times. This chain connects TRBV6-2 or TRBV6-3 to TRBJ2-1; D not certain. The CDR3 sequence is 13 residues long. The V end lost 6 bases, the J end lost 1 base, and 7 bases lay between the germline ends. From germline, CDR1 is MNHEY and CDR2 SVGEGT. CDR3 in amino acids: CASSKKSYNEQFF. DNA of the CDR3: TGTGCCAGCAGCAAAAAATCCTACAATGAGCAGTTCTTC.

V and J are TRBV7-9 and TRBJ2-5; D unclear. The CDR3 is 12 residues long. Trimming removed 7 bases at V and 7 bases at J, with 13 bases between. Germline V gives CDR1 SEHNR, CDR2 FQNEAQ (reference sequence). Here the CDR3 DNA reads TGTGCCAGCACTCTGGATCAGGTGACCCAGTACTTC. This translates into CASTLDQVTQYF.